This TCR beta chain derives from a study of tumor-infiltrating lymphocytes in primary liver carcinoma (dated by TCRdb to 2016 to 2017). Describing the broader study: Four or five patients with histopathologically diagnosed primary liver carcinoma underwent surgical resection in China between November 2015 and March 2016. The five patients, three men and two women aged 30 to 69 years, had hepatocellular carcinoma (four) or combined HCC and intrahepatic cholangiocarcinoma (one). The tumors of the five patients were staged as T1-T3 N0M0, with maximum diameters ranging from roughly 4 to 10 cm. Each sample produced about 3.5 to 8 million productive TCRbeta reads, and read depth showed no significant difference between tissue types. TCRbeta repertoire sequencing, expression microarrays and whole-exome sequencing were combined in the study across five regions of each liver tumor, with adjacent normal tissue and blood also included. A total of around 35 specimens from 5 patients, comprising some 25 tumor regions, 5 adjacent noncancerous liver tissues and 5 peripheral blood samples, were covered by TCRbeta repertoire sequencing. Reproducibility between technical replicate repertoires was high, with correlation coefficients above 0.98 and mean shared-clone rates about 0.9.

Starting from approximately 500 ng total RNA, TCRbeta-specific cDNA was produced by reverse transcription with a constant-region primer and ProtoScript II reverse transcriptase. Three nested multiplex PCR rounds, following a slightly modified ARM-PCR procedure, were used to build the TCRbeta libraries. Each of the first two PCR rounds ran for about 11 cycles using multiplex TRBV1-TRBV30 forward primers together with a Cbeta reverse primer. Sample barcodes and Illumina adapters were attached in a final 25-cycle PCR using Deep VentR polymerase. Before sequencing, amplicons of 200-500 bp were gel-purified using a QIAquick gel extraction kit. An Illumina HiSeq 2500 was used to sequence the TCRbeta amplicons with 250-bp paired-end reads. The original pipeline was this. Trimmomatic v0.33 was used to quality-trim the reads, and FLASH v1.2.11 was used to merge paired reads so that full CDR3 sequences could be recovered. V, D and J germline segments were assigned to the rearranged TCRbeta sequences using MiGEC v1.2.1b. Clonotype statistics and Shannon-Wiener diversity indices were computed with VDJtools v1.0.0. To reduce sampling bias, subsequent analyses other than the diversity analysis used only the 250 most abundant clonotypes in each sample. TCRdb's own reprocessing of the public reads used fastp at Q25 and MiXCR and kept productive beta chains. CDR3 protein sequences are deduplicated, and each keeps its most common genes and DNA. V and J calls and clone size were set by TCRdb, not the authors. The sample contains 320,000 or so distinct CDR3 sequences, roughly two thirds of them found a single time. Together, the top ten hold approximately 9.4% of the sample.

As for this clonotype: The clone's antigen remains unknown. Germline and junction disagree at one end, which may indicate a read error.

Blood RNA was extracted from unsorted whole blood with TRIzol reagent; germline DNA came from the DNeasy Blood & Tissue kit. Chronic HBV infection was present in the patients, and the patients were treatment-naive at sampling. Before surgery, roughly 3.7 milliliters of peripheral blood were collected into K2EDTA tubes. The full study reports these points: Only the TCR beta chain was sequenced, which likely underestimates true repertoire diversity because unpaired alpha chains were not captured. The top 250 clones made up a significantly larger repertoire fraction in tumors than in blood (p = 0.039). Repertoire overlap was found to be higher between tumor regions (mean roughly 35%) than between tumor-adjacent (about 17%) or tumor-blood (14%) pairs, consistent with antigen-driven expansion. With just 4 to 6 patients in the study, the authors point out that the findings should be validated in a larger study. Comparison of CD4+ and CD8+ T cell repertoires was precluded by the use of bulk unsorted samples.

From its cysteine to its phenylalanine, the CDR3 spans 15 amino acids. The entry retains the CDR3 DNA only, 45 bases that are in frame from base 1. CDR1 and CDR2 (SGHNT, YYREEE) derive from the germline V gene (reference sequence). The TCR sequence derives from a man aged 40-55 years with primary liver carcinoma and hepatitis B virus infection. Sequencing was performed on peripheral blood. The receptor chain draws on TRBV5-4 and TRBJ2-1; tentative D gene TRBD2, with 5 bases matching. For the CDR3, the sequence is CASSPTSPSHNEQFF. The DNA sequence is given as TGTGCCAGCAGCCCCACTAGTCCCTCCCACAATGAGCAGTTCTTC.